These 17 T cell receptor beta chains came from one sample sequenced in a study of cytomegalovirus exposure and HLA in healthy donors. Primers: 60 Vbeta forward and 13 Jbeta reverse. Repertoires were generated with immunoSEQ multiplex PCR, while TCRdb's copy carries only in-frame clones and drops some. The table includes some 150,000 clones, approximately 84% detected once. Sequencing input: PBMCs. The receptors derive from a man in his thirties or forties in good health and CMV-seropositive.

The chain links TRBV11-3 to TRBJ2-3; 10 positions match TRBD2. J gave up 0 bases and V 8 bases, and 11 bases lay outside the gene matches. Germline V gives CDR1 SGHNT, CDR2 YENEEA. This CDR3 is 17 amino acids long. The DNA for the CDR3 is TGTGCCAGCCGCCCACTAGCGGGACACATGAGCACAGATACGCAGTATTTT. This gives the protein CASRPLAGHMSTDTQYF.

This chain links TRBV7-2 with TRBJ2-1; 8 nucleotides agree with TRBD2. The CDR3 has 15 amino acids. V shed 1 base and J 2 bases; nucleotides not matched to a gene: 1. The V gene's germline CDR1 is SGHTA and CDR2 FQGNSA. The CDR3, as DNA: TGTGCCAGCAGCTTAGGCGGGAGGACCTACAATGAGCAGTTCTTC. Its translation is CASSLGGRTYNEQFF. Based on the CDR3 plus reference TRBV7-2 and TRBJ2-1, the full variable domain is GAGVSQSPSNKVTEKGKDVELRCDPISGHTALYWYRQSLGQGLEFLIYFQGNSAPDKSGLPSDRFSAERTGGSVSTLTIQRTQQEDSAVYLCASSLGGRTYNEQFFGPGTRLTVL.

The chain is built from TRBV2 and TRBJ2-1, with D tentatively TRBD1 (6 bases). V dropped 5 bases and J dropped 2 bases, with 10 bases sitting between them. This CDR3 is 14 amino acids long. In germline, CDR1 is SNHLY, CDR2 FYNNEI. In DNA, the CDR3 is TGTGCCAGCAGTCGGCAGGGGACCTACAATGAGCAGTTCTTC. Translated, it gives CASSRQGTYNEQFF.

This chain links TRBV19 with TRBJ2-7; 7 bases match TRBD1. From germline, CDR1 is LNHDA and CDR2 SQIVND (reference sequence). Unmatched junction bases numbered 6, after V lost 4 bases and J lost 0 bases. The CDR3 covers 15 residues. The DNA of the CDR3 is TGTGCCAGTAGTAGTATGACAGGGTCCTCCTACGAGCAGTACTTC. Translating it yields CASSSMTGSSYEQYF. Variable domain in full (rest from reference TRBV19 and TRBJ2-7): DGGITQSPKYLFRKEGQNVTLSCEQNLNHDAMYWYRQDPGQGLRLIYYSQIVNDFQKGDIAEGYSVSREKKESFPLTVTSAQKNPTAFYLCASSSMTGSSYEQYFGPGTRLTVT.

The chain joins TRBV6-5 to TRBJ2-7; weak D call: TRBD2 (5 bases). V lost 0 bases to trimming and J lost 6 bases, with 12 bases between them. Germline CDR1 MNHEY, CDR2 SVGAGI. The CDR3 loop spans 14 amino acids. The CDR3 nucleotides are TGTGCCAGCAGTTACTCCGAGGGAGCGGCCGAGCAGTACTTC. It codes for CASSYSEGAAEQYF.

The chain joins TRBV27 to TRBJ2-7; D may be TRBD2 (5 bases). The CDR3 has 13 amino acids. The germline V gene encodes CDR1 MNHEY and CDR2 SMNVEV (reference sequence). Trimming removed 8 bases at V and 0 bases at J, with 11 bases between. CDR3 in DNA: TGTGCCAGCGGAGGTCCCAGCTCCTACGAGCAGTACTTC. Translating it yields CASGGPSSYEQYF.

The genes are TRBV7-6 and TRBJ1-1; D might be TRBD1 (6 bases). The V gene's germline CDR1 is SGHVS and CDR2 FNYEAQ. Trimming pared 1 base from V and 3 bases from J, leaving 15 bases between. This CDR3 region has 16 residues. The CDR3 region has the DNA TGTGCCAGCAGCTTAGACCCGACAGGTGGTCACACTGAAGCTTTCTTT. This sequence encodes CASSLDPTGGHTEAFF.

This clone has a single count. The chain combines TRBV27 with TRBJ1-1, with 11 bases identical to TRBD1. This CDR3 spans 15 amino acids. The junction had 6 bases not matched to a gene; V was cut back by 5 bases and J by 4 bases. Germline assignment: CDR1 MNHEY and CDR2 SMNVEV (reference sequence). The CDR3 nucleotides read TGTGCCAGCAGTCAGATGGGACAGGGGGGCACTGAAGCTTTCTTT. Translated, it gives CASSQMGQGGTEAFF.

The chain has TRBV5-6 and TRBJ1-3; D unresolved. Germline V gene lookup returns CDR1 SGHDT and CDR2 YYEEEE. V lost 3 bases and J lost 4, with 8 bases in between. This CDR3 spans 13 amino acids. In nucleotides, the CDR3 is TGTGCCAGCAGCTCCCTAGCGGGAAACACCATATATTTT. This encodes CASSSLAGNTIYF.

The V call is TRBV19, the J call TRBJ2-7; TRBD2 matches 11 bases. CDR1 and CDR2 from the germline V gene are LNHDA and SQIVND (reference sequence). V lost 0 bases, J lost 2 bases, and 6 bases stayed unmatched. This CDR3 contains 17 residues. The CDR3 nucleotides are TGTGCCAGTAGTATAGATTTGACTAGCGGGAACCCCTACGAGCAGTACTTC. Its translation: CASSIDLTSGNPYEQYF. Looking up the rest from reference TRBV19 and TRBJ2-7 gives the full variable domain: DGGITQSPKYLFRKEGQNVTLSCEQNLNHDAMYWYRQDPGQGLRLIYYSQIVNDFQKGDIAEGYSVSREKKESFPLTVTSAQKNPTAFYLCASSIDLTSGNPYEQYFGPGTRLTVT.

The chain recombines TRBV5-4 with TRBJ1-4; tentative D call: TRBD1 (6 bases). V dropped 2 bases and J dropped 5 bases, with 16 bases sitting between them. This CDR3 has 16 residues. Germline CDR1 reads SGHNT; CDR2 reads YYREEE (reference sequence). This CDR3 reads CASSLAGAGSNEKLFF. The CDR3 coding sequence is TGTGCCAGCAGCTTAGCGGGGGCAGGGAGCAATGAAAAACTGTTTTTT.

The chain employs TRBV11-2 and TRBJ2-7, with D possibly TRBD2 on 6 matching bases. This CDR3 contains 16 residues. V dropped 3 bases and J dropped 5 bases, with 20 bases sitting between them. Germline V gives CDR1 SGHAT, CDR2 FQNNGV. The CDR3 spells CASSFRPDGTHDEQYF. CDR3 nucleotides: TGTGCCAGCAGCTTTAGGCCCGACGGGACTCATGACGAGCAGTACTTC.

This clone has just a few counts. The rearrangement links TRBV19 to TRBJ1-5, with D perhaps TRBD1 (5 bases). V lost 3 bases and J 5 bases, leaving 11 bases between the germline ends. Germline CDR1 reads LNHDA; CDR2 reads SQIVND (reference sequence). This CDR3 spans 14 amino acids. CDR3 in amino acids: CASSMQGEDQPQHF. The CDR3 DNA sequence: TGTGCCAGTAGTATGCAGGGTGAGGATCAGCCCCAGCATTTT.

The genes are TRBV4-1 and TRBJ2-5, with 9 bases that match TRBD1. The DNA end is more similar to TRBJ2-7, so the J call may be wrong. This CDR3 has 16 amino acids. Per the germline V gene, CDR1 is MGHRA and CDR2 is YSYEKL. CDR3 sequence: CASSQEGTGRPYEQYF. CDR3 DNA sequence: TGCGCCAGCAGCCAAGAAGGGACAGGGAGGCCCTACGAGCAGTACTTC.

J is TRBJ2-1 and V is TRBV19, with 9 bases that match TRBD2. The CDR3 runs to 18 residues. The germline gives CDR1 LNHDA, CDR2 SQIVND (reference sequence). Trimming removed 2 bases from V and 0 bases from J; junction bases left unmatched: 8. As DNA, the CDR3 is TGTGCCAGTAGTATATTTAGCGGGAGCCTTAGCTCCTACAATGAGCAGTTCTTC. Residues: CASSIFSGSLSSYNEQFF.

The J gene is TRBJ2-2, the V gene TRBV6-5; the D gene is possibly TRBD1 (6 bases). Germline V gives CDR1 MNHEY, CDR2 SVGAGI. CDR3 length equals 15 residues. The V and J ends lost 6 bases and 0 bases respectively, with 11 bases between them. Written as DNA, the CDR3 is TGTGCCAGCAGGACCGGGACAACGAACACCGGGGAGCTGTTTTTT. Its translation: CASRTGTTNTGELFF.

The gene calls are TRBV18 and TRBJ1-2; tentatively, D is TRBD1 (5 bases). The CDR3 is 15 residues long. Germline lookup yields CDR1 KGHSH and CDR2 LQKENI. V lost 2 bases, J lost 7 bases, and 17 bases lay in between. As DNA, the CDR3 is TGTGCCAGCTCACCAGATGGCAGGGCGATGGGTGGCTACACCTTC. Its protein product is CASSPDGRAMGGYTF.